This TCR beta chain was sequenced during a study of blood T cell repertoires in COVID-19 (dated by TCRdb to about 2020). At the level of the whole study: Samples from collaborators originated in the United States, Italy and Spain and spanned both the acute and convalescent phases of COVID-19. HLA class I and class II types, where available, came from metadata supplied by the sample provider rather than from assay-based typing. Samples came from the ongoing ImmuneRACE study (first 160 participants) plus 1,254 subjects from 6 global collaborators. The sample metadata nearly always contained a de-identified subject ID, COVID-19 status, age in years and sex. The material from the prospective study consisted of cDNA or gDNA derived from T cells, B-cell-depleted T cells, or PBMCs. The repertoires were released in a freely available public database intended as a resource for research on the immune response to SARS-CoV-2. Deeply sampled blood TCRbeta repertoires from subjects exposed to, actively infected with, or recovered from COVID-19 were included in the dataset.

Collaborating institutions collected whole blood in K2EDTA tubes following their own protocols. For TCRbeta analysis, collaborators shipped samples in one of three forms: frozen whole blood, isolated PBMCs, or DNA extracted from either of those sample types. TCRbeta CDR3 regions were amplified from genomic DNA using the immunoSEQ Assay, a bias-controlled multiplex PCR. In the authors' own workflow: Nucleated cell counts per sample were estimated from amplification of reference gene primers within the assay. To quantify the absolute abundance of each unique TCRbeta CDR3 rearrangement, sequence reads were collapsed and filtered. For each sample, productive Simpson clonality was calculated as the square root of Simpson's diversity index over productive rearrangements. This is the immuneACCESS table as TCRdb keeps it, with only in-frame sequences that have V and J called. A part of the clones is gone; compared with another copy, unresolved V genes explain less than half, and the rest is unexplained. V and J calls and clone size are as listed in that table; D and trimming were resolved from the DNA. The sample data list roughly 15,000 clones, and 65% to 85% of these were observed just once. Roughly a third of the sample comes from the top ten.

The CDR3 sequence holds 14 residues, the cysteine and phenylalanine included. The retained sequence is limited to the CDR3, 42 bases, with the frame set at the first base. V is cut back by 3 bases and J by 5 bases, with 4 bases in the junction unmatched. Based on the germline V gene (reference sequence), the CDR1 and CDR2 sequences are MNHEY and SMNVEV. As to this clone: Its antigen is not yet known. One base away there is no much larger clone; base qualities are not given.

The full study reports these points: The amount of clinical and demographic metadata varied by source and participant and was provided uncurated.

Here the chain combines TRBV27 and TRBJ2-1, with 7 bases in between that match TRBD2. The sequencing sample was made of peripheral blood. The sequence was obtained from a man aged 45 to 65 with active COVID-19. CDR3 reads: CASSFPSGNNEQFF. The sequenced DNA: TGTGCCAGCAGTTTCCCTAGCGGAAACAATGAGCAGTTCTTC.